The next 12 T cell receptor beta chains were all read from a single sample in a study of T cell repertoires in cytomegalovirus infection. TCRdb reanalysed the reads using MiXCR and keeps one entry per CDR3 protein. The sample carries about 890,000 distinct CDR3 sequences, around a third recorded once. Their recognized antigens are unknown. The material sequenced was cultured CD8+ T cells from PBMCs, taken from culture after CMV antigen stimulation. The receptors stem from a human donor in good health (CMV status not recorded). Some clones in this sample may be carry-over from other donors' samples.

The table lists this clonotype with many counts. The chain has TRBV7-6 and TRBJ2-7, with 10 bases fitting TRBD1. Germline trimming cut 7 bases from V and 5 bases from J; bases unmatched to any gene: 5. CDR3 length: 13 residues. Germline loops: CDR1 SGHVS, CDR2 FNYEAQ. The CDR3 DNA sequence: TGTGCCAGCACCCTAGGGACAGGGGACGAGCAGTACTTC. Its translation is CASTLGTGDEQYF.

As for this clonotype: With a much larger clone just one base away, this may be a read error. This CDR3 reads CASSHGHPNEQFF. CDR3 DNA: TGTGCCAGCAGTCATGGACACCCCAATGAGCAGTTCTTC. This chain joins TRBV12-3 or TRBV12-4 and TRBJ2-1; a possible D gene is TRBD1 (5 bases). This CDR3 spans 13 amino acids. V was shortened by 5 bases and J by 6 bases, with 11 bases between the two germline ends.

This clonotype was picked up one time. This rearrangement joins TRBV27 to TRBJ2-3; tentatively, D is TRBD1 (5 bases). The CDR3 is 14 amino acids. Trimming removed 4 bases at V and 3 bases at J, with 11 bases between. Germline CDR1 MNHEY, CDR2 SMNVEV (reference sequence). CDR3 protein: CASSYQGRTDTQYF. In DNA form, the CDR3 reads TGTGCCAGCAGTTACCAGGGAAGGACAGATACGCAGTATTTT.

The chain uses TRBV4-1 and TRBJ2-1; no firm D call. Germline lookup yields CDR1 MGHRA and CDR2 YSYEKL. This CDR3 has 15 amino acids. Trimming left V 3 bases short and J 7 bases short, with 16 bases between. This CDR3 reads CASSHIPDRRNEQFF. In DNA form, the CDR3 reads TGCGCCAGCAGCCATATTCCCGATCGTAGGAATGAGCAGTTCTTC.

The V gene is TRBV20-1, the J gene TRBJ2-1; 10 bases are shared with TRBD1. The CDR3 covers 14 residues. V shed 2 bases and J 7 bases; nucleotides not matched to a gene: 5. Looked up from germline, CDR1 is DFQATT and CDR2 is SNEGSKA (reference sequence). The CDR3 DNA reads as TGCAGTGCTAGACCCGGGACAGGGGTTAATGAGCAGTTCTTC. It is translated as CSARPGTGVNEQFF.

This clonotype has ten or more counts. The chain uses TRBV6-2 or TRBV6-3 and TRBJ2-1; no definite D call. The CDR3 runs 14 residues. V shed 2 bases and J shed 4 bases, with 9 bases lying between them. The germline CDR1 and CDR2 sequences are MNHEY and SVGEGT. The CDR3 protein is CASSYRQIYNEQFF. CDR3 DNA sequence: TGTGCCAGCAGTTACAGGCAGATATACAATGAGCAGTTCTTC.

The CDR3 coding sequence is TGCAGTGCTAGTAAAGGACAGGGGCACGGAGGGGAGCTGTTTTTT. It translates to CSASKGQGHGGELFF. The chain couples TRBV20-1 to TRBJ2-2, with 9 bases matching TRBD1. V shed 3 bases, J shed 8 bases, and the junction held 10 bases outside the gene matches. The CDR3 contains 15 residues. Per the germline V gene, CDR1 is DFQATT and CDR2 is SNEGSKA (reference sequence).

The chain couples TRBV6-1 to TRBJ1-1, with D tentatively TRBD1 (5 bases). The V end was cut by 4 bases, the J end by 4 bases, with 10 bases between. The germline V gene has CDR1 MNHNS and CDR2 SASEGT. The CDR3 runs to 13 residues. The CDR3 here is CASSVRDVTEAFF. CDR3 DNA sequence: TGTGCCAGCAGTGTCAGGGACGTCACTGAAGCTTTCTTT.

The chain carries TRBV11-2 and TRBJ2-1; tentatively, D is TRBD2 (5 bases). V lost 7 bases and J 8 bases, leaving 9 bases between the germline ends. Germline V lookup: CDR1 SGHAT, CDR2 FQNNGV. The CDR3 is made up of 11 amino acids. Here the CDR3 reads CASTLADEQFF. The CDR3 DNA is TGTGCCAGCACCCTAGCCGATGAGCAGTTCTTC.

A single count supports this clonotype. J is TRBJ1-1 and V is TRBV6-2 or TRBV6-3; D might be TRBD1 (5 bases). V lost 7 bases, J lost 2 bases, and 20 bases lay in between. Germline V gene sequence: CDR1 MNHEY, CDR2 SVGEGT. The length of the CDR3 is 16 residues. The CDR3 DNA reads as TGTGCCAGCAAGGGGAAGCCCTATGGGAAAAACACTGAAGCTTTCTTT. Translated: CASKGKPYGKNTEAFF.

This clonotype was picked up many times. The V and J genes are TRBV7-6 and TRBJ2-1; 7 bases align to TRBD1. Germline V CDR1 and CDR2: SGHVS, FNYEAQ. CDR3 size: 17 residues. V trimming: 6 bases; J trimming: 0 bases; junction bases outside the gene matches: 11. CDR3 protein: CASSSSGTAYSYNEQFF. In DNA, the CDR3 is TGTGCCAGCAGTTCCTCCGGGACAGCCTACTCCTACAATGAGCAGTTCTTC.

A few counts support this clonotype. The J gene is TRBJ1-1, the V gene TRBV6-1; D unresolved. CDR1 and CDR2 (germline): MNHNS, SASEGT. Trimming cost V 2 bases and J 1 base, with 8 bases left between them. The CDR3 spans 14 residues. CDR3 coding DNA: TGTGCCAGCAGTGAATGGGGTCGGAACACTGAAGCTTTCTTT. Residues: CASSEWGRNTEAFF.